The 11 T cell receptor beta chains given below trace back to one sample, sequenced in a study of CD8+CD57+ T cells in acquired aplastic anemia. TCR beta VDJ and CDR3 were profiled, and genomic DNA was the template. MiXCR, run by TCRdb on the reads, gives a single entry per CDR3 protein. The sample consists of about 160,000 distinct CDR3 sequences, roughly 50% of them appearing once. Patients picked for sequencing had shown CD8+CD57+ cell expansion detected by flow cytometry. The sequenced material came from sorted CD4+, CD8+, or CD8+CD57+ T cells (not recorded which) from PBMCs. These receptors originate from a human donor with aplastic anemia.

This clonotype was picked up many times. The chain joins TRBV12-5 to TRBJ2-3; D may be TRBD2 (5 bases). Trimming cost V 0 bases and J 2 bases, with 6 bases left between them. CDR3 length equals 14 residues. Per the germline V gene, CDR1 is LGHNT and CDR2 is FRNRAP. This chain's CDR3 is CASGLVGNTDTQYF. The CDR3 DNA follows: TGTGCTAGTGGTTTGGTCGGGAACACAGATACGCAGTATTTT.

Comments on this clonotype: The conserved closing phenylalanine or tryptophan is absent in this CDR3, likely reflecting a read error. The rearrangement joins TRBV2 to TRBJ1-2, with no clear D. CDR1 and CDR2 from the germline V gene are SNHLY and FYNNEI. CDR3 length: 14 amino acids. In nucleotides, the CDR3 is TGTGCCAGCAGTGAAGGCAGACTTAACTGTGGCTACACCCTC. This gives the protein CASSEGRLNCGYTL.

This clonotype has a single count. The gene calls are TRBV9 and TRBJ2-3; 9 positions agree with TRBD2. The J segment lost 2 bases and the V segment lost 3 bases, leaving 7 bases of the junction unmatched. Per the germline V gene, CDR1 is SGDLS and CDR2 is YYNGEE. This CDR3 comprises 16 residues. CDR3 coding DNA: TGTGCCAGCAGCGAAGGACTAGCGTACTCCACAGATACGCAGTATTTT. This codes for CASSEGLAYSTDTQYF.

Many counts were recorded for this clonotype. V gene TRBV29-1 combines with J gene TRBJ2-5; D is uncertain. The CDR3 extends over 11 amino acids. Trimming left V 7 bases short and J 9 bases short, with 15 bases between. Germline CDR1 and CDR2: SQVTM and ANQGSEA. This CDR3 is CSALDWAAQYF. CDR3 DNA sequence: TGCAGCGCCCTAGACTGGGCCGCCCAGTACTTC.

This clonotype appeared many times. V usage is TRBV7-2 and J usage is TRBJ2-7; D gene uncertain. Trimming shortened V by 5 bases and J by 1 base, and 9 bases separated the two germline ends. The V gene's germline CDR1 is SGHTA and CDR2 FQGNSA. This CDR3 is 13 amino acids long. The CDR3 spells CASSEVRSYEQYF. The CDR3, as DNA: TGTGCCAGCAGCGAGGTACGGTCCTACGAGCAGTACTTC.

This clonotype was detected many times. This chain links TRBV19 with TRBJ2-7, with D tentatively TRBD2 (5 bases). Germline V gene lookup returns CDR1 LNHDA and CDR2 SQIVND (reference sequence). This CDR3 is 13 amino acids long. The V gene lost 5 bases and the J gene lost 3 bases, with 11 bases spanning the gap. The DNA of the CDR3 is TGTGCCAGTAGTCCCGGACTTGGCTACGAGCAGTACTTC. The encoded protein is CASSPGLGYEQYF.

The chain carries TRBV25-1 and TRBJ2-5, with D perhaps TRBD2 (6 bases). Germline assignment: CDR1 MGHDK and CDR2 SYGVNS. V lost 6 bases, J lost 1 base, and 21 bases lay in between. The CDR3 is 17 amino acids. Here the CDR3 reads CASSLSGVGGTQETQYF. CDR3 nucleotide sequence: TGTGCCAGCAGCTTAAGTGGCGTGGGGGGAACCCAAGAGACCCAGTACTTC. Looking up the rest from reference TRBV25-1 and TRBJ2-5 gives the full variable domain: EADIYQTPRYLVIGTGKKITLECSQTMGHDKMYWYQQDPGMELHLIHYSYGVNSTEKGDLSSESTVSRIRTEHFPLTLESARPSHTSQYLCASSLSGVGGTQETQYFGPGTRLLVL.

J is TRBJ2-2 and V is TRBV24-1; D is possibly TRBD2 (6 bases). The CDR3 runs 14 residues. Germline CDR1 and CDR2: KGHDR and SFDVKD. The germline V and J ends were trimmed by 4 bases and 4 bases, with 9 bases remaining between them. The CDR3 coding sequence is TGTGCCACCAGTGAGGCCGGGAGCACCGGGGAGCTGTTTTTT. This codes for CATSEAGSTGELFF.

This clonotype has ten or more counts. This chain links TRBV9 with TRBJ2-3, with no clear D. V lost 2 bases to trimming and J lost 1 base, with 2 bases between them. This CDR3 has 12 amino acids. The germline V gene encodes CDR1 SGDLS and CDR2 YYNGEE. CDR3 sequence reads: CASSVGTDTQYF. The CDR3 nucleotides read TGTGCCAGCAGCGTGGGCACAGATACGCAGTATTTT. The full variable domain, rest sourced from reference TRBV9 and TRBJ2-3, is DSGVTQTPKHLITATGQRVTLRCSPRSGDLSVYWYQQSLDQGLQFLIQYYNGEERAKGNILERFSAQQFPDLHSELNLSSLELGDSALYFCASSVGTDTQYFGPGTRLTVL.

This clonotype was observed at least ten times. The CDR3 reads CASSLNTGNTEAFF. The DNA for the CDR3 is TGTGCCAGCAGTCTCAACACAGGGAACACTGAAGCTTTCTTT. This rearrangement joins TRBV12-3 or TRBV12-4 to TRBJ1-1; perhaps TRBD1 as D (5 bases). The ends were cut back, 5 bases at V and 1 base at J, with 11 bases in the middle. The CDR3 consists of 14 residues.

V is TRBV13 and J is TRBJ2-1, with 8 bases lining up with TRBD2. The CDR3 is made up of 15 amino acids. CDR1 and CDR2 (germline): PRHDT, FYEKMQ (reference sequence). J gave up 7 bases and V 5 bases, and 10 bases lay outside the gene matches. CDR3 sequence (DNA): TGTGCCAGCAGCAGACTCAGGGCGGGGGGAAATGAGCAGTTCTTC. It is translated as CASSRLRAGGNEQFF.